The rows below give T cell receptor beta chains drawn from one sample of a study of control samples from healthy donors and cancer patients. TCRdb keeps only in-frame clones here, not all; method: immunoSEQ multiplex PCR. The sample has approximately 98,000 clones; roughly four fifths are singletons. What was sequenced was blood. The receptor set was obtained from a man aged 18 to 35 in good health. The CDR3 runs from the conserved cysteine through the conserved F or W. The D gene is left open where the match is weak. Clone size, where shown, is once, few, many, or a class for clones that have expanded.

V,size,J,length,D,CDR3,DNA
TRBV28,NA,TRBJ1-1,14,TRBD1,CASSGTGRPNEAFF,TGTGCCAGCAGTGGGACAGGGCGCCCAAATGAAGCTTTCTTT
TRBV5-1,NA,TRBJ2-2,16,NA,CASSFLRGDRTGELFF,TGCGCCAGCAGCTTCTTAAGGGGCGATCGCACCGGGGAGCTGTTTTTT
TRBV7-6,NA,TRBJ2-5,17,NA,CASSLAGTREVQETQYF,TGTGCCAGCAGCTTAGCGGGGACCAGGGAGGTCCAAGAGACCCAGTACTTC
TRBV2,NA,TRBJ1-1,15,NA,CASSEAQGGNTEAFF,TGTGCCAGCAGTGAAGCCCAGGGCGGGAACACTGAAGCTTTCTTT
TRBV11-2,few,TRBJ2-5,16,TRBD1,CASSSGTGLLQETQYF,TGTGCCAGCAGCTCAGGGACAGGGCTCCTCCAAGAGACCCAGTACTTC
TRBV18,NA,TRBJ1-3,15,TRBD1,CASSQDRRAGNTIYF,TGTGCCAGCTCTCAGGACAGGAGAGCTGGAAACACCATATATTTT
TRBV7-9,NA,TRBJ2-7,15,TRBD1,CASSLHWGQVDEQYF,TGTGCCAGCAGCTTACACTGGGGACAGGTCGACGAGCAGTACTTC
TRBV7-2,NA,TRBJ1-5,15,NA,CASSLAHGSNQPQHF,TGTGCCAGCAGCTTAGCGCACGGAAGCAATCAGCCCCAGCATTTT
TRBV12-3/TRBV12-4,once,TRBJ1-1,12,NA,CASSLMNTEAFF,TGTGCCAGCAGTTTAATGAACACTGAAGCTTTCTTT
TRBV7-9,NA,TRBJ1-4,11,NA,CASGHNEKLFF,TGTGCAAGCGGACACAATGAAAAACTGTTTTTT
TRBV7-8,NA,TRBJ1-1,17,TRBD1,CASSMGQGFQLYTEAFF,TGTGCCAGCAGCATGGGACAGGGTTTCCAACTTTACACTGAAGCTTTCTTT
TRBV18,NA,TRBJ1-3,16,NA,CASSPPVSLTGNTIYF,TGTGCCAGCTCACCACCGGTTTCGTTAACTGGAAACACCATATATTTT
TRBV5-1,NA,TRBJ1-6,14,TRBD1,CASSSDRWNSPLHF,TGCGCCAGCAGCTCGGACAGGTGGAATTCACCCCTCCACTTT
TRBV25-1,many,TRBJ2-2,13,TRBD1,CASRGQATGELFF,TGTGCCAGCAGAGGACAGGCGACCGGGGAGCTGTTTTTT
TRBV27,NA,TRBJ1-6,16,NA,CASSLSESSYNSPLHF,TGTGCCAGCAGTTTATCAGAGAGCTCCTATAATTCACCCCTCCACTTT
TRBV9,NA,TRBJ1-2,13,NA,CASRPTASNGYTF,TGTGCCAGCAGACCGACAGCCTCTAATGGCTACACCTTC